This T cell receptor beta chain was sequenced during a study of blood T cells in healthy people across ages. CDR1 is SGHKS and CDR2 is YYEKEE in the germline V gene (reference sequence). The CDR3 runs 15 residues. Trimming left V 3 bases short and J 0 bases short, with 7 bases between. Sample-barcoded 5' priming and a J-beta primer mix drove a second PCR of 7 to 11 cycles. TCRdb reanalysed the 5' RACE reads using MiXCR and keeps one entry per CDR3 protein. This sample has about 1.5 million distinct CDR3 sequences; approximately 43% occur once, and the top ten carry around 4%. This clonotype was recorded a few times.

The chain is built from TRBV5-5 and TRBJ2-6; D gene unclear. The receptor was isolated from a woman aged 18-35 years in good health. Material: blood. The CDR3 DNA follows: TGTGCCAGCAGCTCCCTCCGCTCTGGGGCCAACGTCCTGACTTTC. It encodes CASSSLRSGANVLTF.